This record looks at one T cell receptor (beta chain) sequence and its context. Its antigen is still unknown. The method was immunoSEQ multiplex PCR; TCRdb's version includes in-frame clones alone and lacks a portion of them. The repertoire consists of approximately 9,700 clones, with around four fifths occurring once and the leading ten covering about 13%. Samples were taken several times over chemoradiotherapy. The data derive from a study of chemoradiotherapy in HPV16-positive cancers. General study points: HPV-responsive T-cell expansion during chemoradiotherapy was linked to improved recurrence-free survival in HPV16-positive patients.

There are 14 residues in the CDR3. The germline V gene has CDR1 MDHEN and CDR2 SYDVKM. Trimming took 5 bases from V and 8 from J, leaving 18 bases between them. Sequences were derived from tumor tissue, sampled from a patient who underwent chemoradiotherapy. The chain carries TRBV28 and TRBJ1-1; maybe TRBD1 (5 bases). The receptor's source is a human donor with HPV-associated anogenital cancer. The CDR3 here is CASSPGGNRPEAFF. CDR3 in DNA: TGTGCCAGCAGTCCTGGGGGGAACCGGCCCGAAGCTTTCTTT. The full variable domain, its missing parts supplied by reference TRBV28 and TRBJ1-1, is DVKVTQSSRYLVKRTGEKVFLECVQDMDHENMFWYRQDPGLGLRLIYFSYDVKMKEKGDIPEGYSVSREKKERFSLILESASTNQTSMYLCASSPGGNRPEAFFGQGTRLTVV.